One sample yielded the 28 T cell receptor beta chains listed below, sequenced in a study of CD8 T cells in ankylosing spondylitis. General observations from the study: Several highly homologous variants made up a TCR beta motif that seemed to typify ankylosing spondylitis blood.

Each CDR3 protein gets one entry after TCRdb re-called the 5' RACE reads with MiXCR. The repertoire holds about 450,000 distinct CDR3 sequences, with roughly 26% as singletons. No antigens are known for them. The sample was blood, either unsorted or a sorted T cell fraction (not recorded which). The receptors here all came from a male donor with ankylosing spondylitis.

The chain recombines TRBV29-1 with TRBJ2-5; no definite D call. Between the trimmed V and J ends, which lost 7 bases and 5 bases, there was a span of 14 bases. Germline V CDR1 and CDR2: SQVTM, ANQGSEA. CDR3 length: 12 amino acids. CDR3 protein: CSARFYRETQYF. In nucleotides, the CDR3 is TGCAGCGCCCGGTTCTATAGGGAGACCCAGTACTTC.

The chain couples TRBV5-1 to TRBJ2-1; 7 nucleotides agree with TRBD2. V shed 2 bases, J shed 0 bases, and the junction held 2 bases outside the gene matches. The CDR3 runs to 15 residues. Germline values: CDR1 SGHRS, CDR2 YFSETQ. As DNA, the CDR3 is TGCGCCAGCAGCTTCTCTAGCGGCTCCTACAATGAGCAGTTCTTC. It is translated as CASSFSSGSYNEQFF. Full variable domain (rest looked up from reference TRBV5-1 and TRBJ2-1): KAGVTQTPRYLIKTRGQQVTLSCSPISGHRSVSWYQQTPGQGLQFLFEYFSETQRNKGNFPGRFSGRQFSNSRSEMNVSTLELGDSALYLCASSFSSGSYNEQFFGPGTRLTVL.

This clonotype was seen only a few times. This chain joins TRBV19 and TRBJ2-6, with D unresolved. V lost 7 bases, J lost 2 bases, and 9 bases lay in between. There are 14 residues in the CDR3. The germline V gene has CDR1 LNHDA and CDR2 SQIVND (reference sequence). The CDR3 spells CASTPQAGANVLTF. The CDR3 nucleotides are TGTGCCAGTACCCCTCAGGCTGGGGCCAACGTCCTGACTTTC.

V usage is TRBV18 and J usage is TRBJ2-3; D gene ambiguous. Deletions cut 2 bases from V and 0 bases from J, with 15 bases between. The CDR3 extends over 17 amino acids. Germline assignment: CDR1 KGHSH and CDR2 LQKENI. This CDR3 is CASSPYQGGASTDTQYF. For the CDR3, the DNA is TGTGCCAGCTCACCATATCAAGGCGGAGCTAGCACAGATACGCAGTATTTT. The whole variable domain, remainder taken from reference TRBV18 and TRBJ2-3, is NAGVMQNPRHLVRRRGQEARLRCSPMKGHSHVYWYRQLPEEGLKFMVYLQKENIIDESGMPKERFSAEFPKEGPSILRIQQVVRGDSAAYFCASSPYQGGASTDTQYFGPGTRLTVL.

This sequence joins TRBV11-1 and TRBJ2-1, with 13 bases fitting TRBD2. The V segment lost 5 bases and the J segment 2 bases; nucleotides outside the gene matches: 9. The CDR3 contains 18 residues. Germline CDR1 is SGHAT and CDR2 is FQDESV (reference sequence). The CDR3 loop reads CASSAQLAGGPTYNEQFF. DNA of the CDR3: TGTGCCAGCAGCGCCCAACTAGCGGGAGGGCCCACCTACAATGAGCAGTTCTTC. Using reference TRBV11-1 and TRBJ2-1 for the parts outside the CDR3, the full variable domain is EAEVAQSPRYKITEKSQAVAFWCDPISGHATLYWYRQILGQGPELLVQFQDESVVDDSQLPKDRFSAERLKGVDSTLKIQPAELGDSAMYLCASSAQLAGGPTYNEQFFGPGTRLTVL.

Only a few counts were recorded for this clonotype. This CDR3 is CAITQGDEAFF. The CDR3 DNA is TGTGCCATCACCCAGGGGGATGAAGCTTTCTTT. V and J are TRBV10-3 and TRBJ1-1, with 7 bases aligning to TRBD1. V dropped 7 bases and J dropped 7; count of bases not matched to a gene: 3. This CDR3 has 11 residues. Germline V gene lookup returns CDR1 ENHRY and CDR2 SYGVKD.

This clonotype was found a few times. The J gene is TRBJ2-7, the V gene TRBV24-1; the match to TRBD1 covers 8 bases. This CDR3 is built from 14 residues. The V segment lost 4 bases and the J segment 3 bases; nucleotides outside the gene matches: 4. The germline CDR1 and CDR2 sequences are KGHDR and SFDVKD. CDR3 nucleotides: TGTGCCACCAGTGAGCCAGGGGGCAGCTACGAGCAGTACGTC. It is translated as CATSEPGGSYEQYV.

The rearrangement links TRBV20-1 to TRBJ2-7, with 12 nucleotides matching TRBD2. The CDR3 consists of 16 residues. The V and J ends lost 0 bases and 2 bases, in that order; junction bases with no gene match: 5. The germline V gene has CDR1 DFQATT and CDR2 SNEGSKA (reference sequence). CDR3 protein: CSARDLAGGPPYEQYV. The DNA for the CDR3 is TGCAGTGCTAGAGATCTAGCGGGAGGGCCCCCCTACGAGCAGTACGTC.

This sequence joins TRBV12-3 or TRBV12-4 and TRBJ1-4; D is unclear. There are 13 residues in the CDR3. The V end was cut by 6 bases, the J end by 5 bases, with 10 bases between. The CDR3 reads CASRLSENEKLFF. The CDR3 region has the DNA TGTGCCAGCAGACTATCAGAGAATGAAAAACTGTTTTTT.

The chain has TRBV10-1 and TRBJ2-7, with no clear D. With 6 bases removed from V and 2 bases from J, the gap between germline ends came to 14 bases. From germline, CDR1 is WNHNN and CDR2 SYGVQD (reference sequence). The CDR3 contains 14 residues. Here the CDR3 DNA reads TGCGCCAGCAGGGCAATTAAGCCACCCTACGAGCAGTACTTC. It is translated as CASRAIKPPYEQYF.

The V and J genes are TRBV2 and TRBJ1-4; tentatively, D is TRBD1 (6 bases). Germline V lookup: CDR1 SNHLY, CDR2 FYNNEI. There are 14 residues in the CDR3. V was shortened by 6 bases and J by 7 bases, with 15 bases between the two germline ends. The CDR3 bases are TGTGCCAGCAGAGGCCAGGGGCCGGGTGAAAAACTGTTTTTT. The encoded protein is CASRGQGPGEKLFF.

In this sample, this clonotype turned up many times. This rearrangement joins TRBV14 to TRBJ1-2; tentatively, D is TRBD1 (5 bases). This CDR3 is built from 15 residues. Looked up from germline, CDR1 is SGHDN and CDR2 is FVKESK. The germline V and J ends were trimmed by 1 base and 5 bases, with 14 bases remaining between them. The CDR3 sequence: CASSQGDGGIYGYTF. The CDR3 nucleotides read TGTGCCAGCAGCCAAGGAGACGGGGGGATATATGGCTACACCTTC.

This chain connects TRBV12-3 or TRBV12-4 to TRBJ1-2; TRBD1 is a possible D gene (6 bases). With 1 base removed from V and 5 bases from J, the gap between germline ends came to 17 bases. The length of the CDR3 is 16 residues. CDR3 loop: CASSLGGTTRGYGYTF. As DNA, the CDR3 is TGTGCCAGCAGTTTAGGTGGGACAACACGGGGATATGGCTACACCTTC.

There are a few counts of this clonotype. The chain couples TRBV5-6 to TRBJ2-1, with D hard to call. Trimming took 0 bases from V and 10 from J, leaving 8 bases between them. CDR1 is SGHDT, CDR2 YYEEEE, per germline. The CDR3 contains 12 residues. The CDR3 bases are TGTGCCAGCAGCTTGGACGTGGGAGAGCAGTTCTTC. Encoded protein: CASSLDVGEQFF.

The CDR3 bases are TGCGCCAGCAGTGTGGCTAGCGTCCACAATGAGCAGTTCTTC. It encodes CASSVASVHNEQFF. This chain uses TRBV10-1 with TRBJ2-1; possibly TRBD2 for D (6 bases). The CDR3 has 14 residues. The germline CDR1 and CDR2 sequences are WNHNN and SYGVQD (reference sequence). The V end was cut by 4 bases, the J end by 5 bases, with 12 bases between.

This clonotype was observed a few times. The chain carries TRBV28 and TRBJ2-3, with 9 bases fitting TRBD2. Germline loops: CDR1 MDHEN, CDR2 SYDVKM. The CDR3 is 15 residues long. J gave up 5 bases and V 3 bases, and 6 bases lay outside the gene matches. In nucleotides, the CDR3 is TGTGCCAGCAGTTTCGGGCGGGAGGGCGTAGATACGCAGTATTTT. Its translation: CASSFGREGVDTQYF.

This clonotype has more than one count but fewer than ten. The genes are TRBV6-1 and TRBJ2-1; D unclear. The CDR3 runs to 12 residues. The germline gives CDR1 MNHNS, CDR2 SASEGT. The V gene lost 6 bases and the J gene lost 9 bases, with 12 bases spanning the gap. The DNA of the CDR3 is TGTGCCAGCAGCAAAGTTAATCGTGAGCAGTTCTTC. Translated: CASSKVNREQFF.

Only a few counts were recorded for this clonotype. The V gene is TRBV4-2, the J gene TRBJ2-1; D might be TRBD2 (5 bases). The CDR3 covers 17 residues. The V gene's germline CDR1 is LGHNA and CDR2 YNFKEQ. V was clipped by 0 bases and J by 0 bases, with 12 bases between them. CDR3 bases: TGTGCCAGCAGCCAAGATCGCGGGCCCCGCTCCTACAATGAGCAGTTCTTC. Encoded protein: CASSQDRGPRSYNEQFF.

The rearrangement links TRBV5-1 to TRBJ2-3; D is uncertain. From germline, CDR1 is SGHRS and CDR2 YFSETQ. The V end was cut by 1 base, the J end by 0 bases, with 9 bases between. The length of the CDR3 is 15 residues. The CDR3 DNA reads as TGCGCCAGCAGCTTGATTGGTACTAGCACAGATACGCAGTATTTT. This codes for CASSLIGTSTDTQYF.

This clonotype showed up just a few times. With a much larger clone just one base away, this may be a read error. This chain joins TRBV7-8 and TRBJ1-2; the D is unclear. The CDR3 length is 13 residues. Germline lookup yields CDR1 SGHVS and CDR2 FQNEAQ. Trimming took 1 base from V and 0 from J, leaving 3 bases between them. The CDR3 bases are TGTGCCAGCAGCTTAGATGCTAACTATGGCTACACCTTC. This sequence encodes CASSLDANYGYTF.

The CDR3 protein is CASSTDRMNTEAFF. CDR3 sequence (DNA): TGCGCCAGCAGCACAGACAGGATGAACACTGAAGCTTTCTTT. This chain links TRBV5-1 with TRBJ1-1, with D possibly TRBD1 on 6 matching bases. Germline CDR1 is SGHRS and CDR2 is YFSETQ. The V end was cut by 4 bases, the J end by 0 bases, with 10 bases between. The CDR3 covers 14 residues.

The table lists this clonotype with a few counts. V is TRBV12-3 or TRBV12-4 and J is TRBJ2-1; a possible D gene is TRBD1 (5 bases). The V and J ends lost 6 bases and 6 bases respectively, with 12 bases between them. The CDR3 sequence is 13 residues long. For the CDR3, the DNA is TGTGCCAGCAGCAACCAGGGTTTCAATGAGCAGTTCTTC. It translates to CASSNQGFNEQFF.

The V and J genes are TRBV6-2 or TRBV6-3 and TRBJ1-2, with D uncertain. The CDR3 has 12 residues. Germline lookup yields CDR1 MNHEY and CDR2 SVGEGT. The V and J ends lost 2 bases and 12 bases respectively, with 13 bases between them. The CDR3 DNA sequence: TGTGCCAGCAGTTACGCGAGAAATGGGGACACCTTC. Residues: CASSYARNGDTF.

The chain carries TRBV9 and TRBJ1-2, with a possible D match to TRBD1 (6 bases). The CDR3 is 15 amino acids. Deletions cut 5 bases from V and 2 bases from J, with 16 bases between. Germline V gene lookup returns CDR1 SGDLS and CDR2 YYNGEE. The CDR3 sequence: CASSYSGVVNYGYTF. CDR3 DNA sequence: TGTGCCAGCAGTTATTCAGGGGTTGTCAACTATGGCTACACCTTC.

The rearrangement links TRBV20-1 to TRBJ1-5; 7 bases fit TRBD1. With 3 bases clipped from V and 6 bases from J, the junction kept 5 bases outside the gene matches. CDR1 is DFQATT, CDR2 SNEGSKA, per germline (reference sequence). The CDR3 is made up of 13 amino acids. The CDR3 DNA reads TGCAGTGCTAGGGACAGGCTGTTTCAGCCCCAGCATTTT. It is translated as CSARDRLFQPQHF.

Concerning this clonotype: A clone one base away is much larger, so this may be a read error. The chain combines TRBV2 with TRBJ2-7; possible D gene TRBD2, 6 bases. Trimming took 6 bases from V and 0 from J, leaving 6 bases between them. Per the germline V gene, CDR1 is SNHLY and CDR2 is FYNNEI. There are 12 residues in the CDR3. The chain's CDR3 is CASRGGSYEQYF. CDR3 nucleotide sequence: TGTGCCAGCAGGGGGGGCTCCTACGAGCAGTACTTC.

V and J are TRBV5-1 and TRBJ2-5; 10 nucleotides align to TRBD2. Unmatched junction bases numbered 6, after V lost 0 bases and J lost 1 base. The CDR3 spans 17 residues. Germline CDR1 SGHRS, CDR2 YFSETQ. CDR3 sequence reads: CASSLALAGVSQETQYF. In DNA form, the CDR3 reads TGCGCCAGCAGCTTGGCGCTAGCGGGAGTCTCCCAAGAGACCCAGTACTTC.

The CDR3 is CAISDSTSSRVWDNEQFF. In nucleotides, the CDR3 is TGTGCCATCAGTGACTCTACCTCATCCAGGGTATGGGACAATGAGCAGTTCTTC. V gene TRBV10-3 combines with J gene TRBJ2-1; D might be TRBD1 (5 bases). This CDR3 contains 18 residues. Trimming shortened V by 3 bases and J by 5 bases, and 23 bases separated the two germline ends. In germline, CDR1 is ENHRY, CDR2 SYGVKD.